This TCR beta chain appears in the sequencing data of a study of blood T cells in healthy people across ages. Whole-study context: The template switching approach captured approximately one barcoded beta molecule for every two T cells.

The authors ran a second PCR of about 7 to 11 cycles using a sample-barcoded 5' primer and a J-beta primer mix. At least 2.5 million CDR3-containing paired-end reads were obtained per sample. In TCRdb, the 5' RACE reads were re-called with MiXCR into one record per CDR3 protein. Among under 800,000 distinct CDR3 sequences listed, 20% to 25% were seen once. The length of the CDR3 is 14 residues. The V gene end was trimmed by 6 bases and the J gene end by 4 bases; junction bases not matched to a gene: 5. This clonotype showed up just a few times. The TCR originated in a man in his 70s in good health. The chain joins TRBV12-3 or TRBV12-4 to TRBJ2-5, with TRBD2 matching 10 bases. The specimen was blood. CDR3 residues: CASRQASGGETQYF. Written as DNA, the CDR3 is TGTGCCAGCAGACAGGCTAGCGGGGGAGAGACCCAGTACTTC.